This T cell receptor beta chain was sequenced for a study of blood T cell repertoires in COVID-19. Per germline, CDR1 KGHSH and CDR2 LQKENI. CDR3 length: 14 amino acids. Trimming took off 6 bases at V and 2 bases at J, with 14 bases between the two ends. Some clones are missing from TCRdb's copy, which holds only in-frame ones; the method was immunoSEQ multiplex PCR. The table includes 120,000 or so clones, about nine tenths detected once. This chain joins TRBV18 and TRBJ2-7, with a possible D match to TRBD2 (6 bases). The source material was peripheral blood. This clonotype originated in a man aged 55-75 years with COVID-19, enrolled during active disease. CDR3 sequence (DNA): TGTGCCAGCTCGCCCACGGCGGGAACCTACGAGCAGTACTTC. It specifies CASSPTAGTYEQYF.